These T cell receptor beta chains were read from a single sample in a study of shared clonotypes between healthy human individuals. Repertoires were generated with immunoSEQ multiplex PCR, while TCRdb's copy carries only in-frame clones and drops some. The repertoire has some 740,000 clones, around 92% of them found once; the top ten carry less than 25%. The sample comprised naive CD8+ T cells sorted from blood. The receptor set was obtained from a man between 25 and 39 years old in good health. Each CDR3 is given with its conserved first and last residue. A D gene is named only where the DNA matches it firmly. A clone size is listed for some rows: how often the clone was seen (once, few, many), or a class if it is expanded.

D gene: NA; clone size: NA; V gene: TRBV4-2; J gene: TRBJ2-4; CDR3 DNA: TGTGCCAGCAGCCACTCCCTGGAGGCTAGCAAAAACATTCAGTACTTC; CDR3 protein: CASSHSLEASKNIQYF
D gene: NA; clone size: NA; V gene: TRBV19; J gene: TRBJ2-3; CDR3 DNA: TGTGCCAGTACGGGAGGGGGCTCAAGCACAGATACGCAGTATTTT; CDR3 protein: CASTGGGSSTDTQYF
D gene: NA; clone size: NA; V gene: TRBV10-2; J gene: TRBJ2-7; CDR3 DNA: TGCGCCAGCAGTGTGTTAAACAGGGAGTCCTACGAGCAGTACTTC; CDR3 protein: CASSVLNRESYEQYF
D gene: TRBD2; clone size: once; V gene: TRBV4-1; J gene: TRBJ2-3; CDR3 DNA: TGCGCCAGCAGCCTTCGGACTAGCGGGACCTCAGATACGCAGTATTTT; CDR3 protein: CASSLRTSGTSDTQYF
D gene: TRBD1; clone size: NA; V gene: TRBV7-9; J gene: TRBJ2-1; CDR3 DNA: TGTGCCAGCAGCCCAGGGACAGGGGTTGAGCAGTTCTTC; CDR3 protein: CASSPGTGVEQFF
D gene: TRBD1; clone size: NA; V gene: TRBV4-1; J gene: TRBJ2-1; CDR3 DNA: TGCGCCAGCAGCCTGAAATTCCTCGACAGGGGGCAAAATGAGCAGTTCTTC; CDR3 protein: CASSLKFLDRGQNEQFF
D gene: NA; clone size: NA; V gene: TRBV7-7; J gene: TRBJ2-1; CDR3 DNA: TGTGCCAGCAGTTCCGGGACTCACCTAAGCTCCTACAATGAGCAGTTCTTC; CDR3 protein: CASSSGTHLSSYNEQFF
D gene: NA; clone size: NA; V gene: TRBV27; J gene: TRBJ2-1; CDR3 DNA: TGTGCCAGCAGTCCAGGTTGGACCGCCGGGTACAATGAGCAGTTCTTC; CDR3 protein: CASSPGWTAGYNEQFF
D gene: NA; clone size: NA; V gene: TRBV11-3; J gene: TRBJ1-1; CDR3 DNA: TGTGCCAGCAGCCCGGCAGGGCGGGTGAACACTGAAGCTTTCTTT; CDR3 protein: CASSPAGRVNTEAFF
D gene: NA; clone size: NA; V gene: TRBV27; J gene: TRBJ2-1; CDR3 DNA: TGTGCCAGCAGTTTACTGGGGGATGAGCAGTTCTTC; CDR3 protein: CASSLLGDEQFF
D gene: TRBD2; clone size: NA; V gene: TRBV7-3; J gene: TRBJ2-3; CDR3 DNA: TGTGCCAGCAGCTTAAATAGGGCTAGGGGACTAGGGCGTCCAGATACGCAGTATTTT; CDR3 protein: CASSLNRARGLGRPDTQYF
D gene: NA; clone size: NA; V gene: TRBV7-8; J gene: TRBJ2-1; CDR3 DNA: TGTGCCAGCTCCTGGGACTTAGGATACAATGAGCAGTTCTTC; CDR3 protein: CASSWDLGYNEQFF
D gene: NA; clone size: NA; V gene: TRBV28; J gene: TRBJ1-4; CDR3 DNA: TGTGCCAGCAGCCTACAGGTGATTAATGAAAAACTGTTTTTT; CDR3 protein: CASSLQVINEKLFF
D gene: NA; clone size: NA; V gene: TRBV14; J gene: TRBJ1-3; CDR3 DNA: TGTGCCACAGGGGACCTAAACACCATATATTTT; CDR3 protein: CATGDLNTIYF
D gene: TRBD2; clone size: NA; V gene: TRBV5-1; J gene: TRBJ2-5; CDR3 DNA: TGCGCCAGCAGCCTGGGACTAGCGGGGGGAAGGGAGGAGACCCAGTACTTC; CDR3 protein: CASSLGLAGGREETQYF
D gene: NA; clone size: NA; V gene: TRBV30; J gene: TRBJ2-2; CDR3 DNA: TGTGCCTGGAGTGTTTTTGTGAACACCGGGGAGCTGTTTTTT; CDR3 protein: CAWSVFVNTGELFF
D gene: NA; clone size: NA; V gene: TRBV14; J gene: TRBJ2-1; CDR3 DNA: TGTGCCAGTGGCGGGCCTAGGGGAGCGGATGAGCAGTTCTTC; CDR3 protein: CASGGPRGADEQFF
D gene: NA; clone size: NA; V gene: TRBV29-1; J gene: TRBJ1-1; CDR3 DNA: TGCAGCGGTCAGGGGAACACTGAAGCTTTCTTT; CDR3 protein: CSGQGNTEAFF
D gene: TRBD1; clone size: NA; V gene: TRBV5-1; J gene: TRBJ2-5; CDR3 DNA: TGCGCCAGCAGCTTGGCGGGAGGACAGGGGGACCGTACGACCCAGTACTTC; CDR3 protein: CASSLAGGQGDRTTQYF
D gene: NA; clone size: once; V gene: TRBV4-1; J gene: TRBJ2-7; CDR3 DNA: TGCGCCAGCAGCCACCGCCTAGGGGGGCTCTCCTACGAGCAGTACTTC; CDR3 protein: CASSHRLGGLSYEQYF
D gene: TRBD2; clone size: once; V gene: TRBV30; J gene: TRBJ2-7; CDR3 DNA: TGTGCCTGGAGGCTAGCGGGAGTCCACGAGCAGTACTTC; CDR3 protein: CAWRLAGVHEQYF
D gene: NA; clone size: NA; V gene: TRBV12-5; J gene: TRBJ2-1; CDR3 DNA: TGTGCTAGTGGTTTGGGACAGTACAATGAGCAGTTCTTC; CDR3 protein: CASGLGQYNEQFF
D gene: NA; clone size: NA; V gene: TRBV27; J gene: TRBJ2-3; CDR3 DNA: TGTGCCAGCAGCACTAGCCCCCGGCACACAGATACGCAGTATTTT; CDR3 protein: CASSTSPRHTDTQYF
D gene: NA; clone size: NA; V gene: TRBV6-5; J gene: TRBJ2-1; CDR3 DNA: TGTGCCAGCAGCCTATACAATGAGCAGTTCTTC; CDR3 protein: CASSLYNEQFF
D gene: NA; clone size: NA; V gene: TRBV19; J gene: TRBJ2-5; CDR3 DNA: TGTGCCAGTGGGGCCATGTGGGAGACCCAGTACTTC; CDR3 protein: CASGAMWETQYF
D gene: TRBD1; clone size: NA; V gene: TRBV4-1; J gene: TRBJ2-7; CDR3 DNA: TGCGCCAGCAGCCCCCGGGACAGGGGATTTCACGAGCAGTACTTC; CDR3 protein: CASSPRDRGFHEQYF
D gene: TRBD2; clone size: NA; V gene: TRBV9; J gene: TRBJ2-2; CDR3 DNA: TGTGCCAGCAGCGTAGTAGCGTATCGGCTAGCGGGAGCGGACACCGGGGAGCTGTTTTTT; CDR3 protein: CASSVVAYRLAGADTGELFF
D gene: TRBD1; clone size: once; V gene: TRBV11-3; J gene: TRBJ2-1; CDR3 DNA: TGTGCCAGCAGCAACCGGGACAGTTACAATGAGCAGTTCTTC; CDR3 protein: CASSNRDSYNEQFF
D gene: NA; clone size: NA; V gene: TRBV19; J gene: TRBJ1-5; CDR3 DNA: TGTGCCAGTGGCGACCAGCCCCAGCATTTT; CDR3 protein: CASGDQPQHF
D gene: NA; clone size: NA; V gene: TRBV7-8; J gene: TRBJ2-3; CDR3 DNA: TGTGCCAGCAGCCCCTACAGGGACCTTGGTGCAGATACGCAGTATTTT; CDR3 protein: CASSPYRDLGADTQYF
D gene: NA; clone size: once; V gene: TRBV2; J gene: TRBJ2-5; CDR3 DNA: TGTGCCAGCAGAACCCCGGGACCCTCGCAAGAGACCCAGTACTTC; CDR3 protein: CASRTPGPSQETQYF
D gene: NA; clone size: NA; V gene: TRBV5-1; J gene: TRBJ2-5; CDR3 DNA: TGCGCCAGCAGCTCCGGACAGCGCTTCAGTTTCCAAGAGACCCAGTACTTC; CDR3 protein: CASSSGQRFSFQETQYF
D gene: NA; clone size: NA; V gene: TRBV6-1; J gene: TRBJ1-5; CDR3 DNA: TGTGCCAGCAGTGAAGAGGGGGGGGGCTTCAATCAGCCCCAGCATTTT; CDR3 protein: CASSEEGGGFNQPQHF